One sample yielded the 12 T cell receptor beta chains listed below, sequenced in a study of blood T cells in healthy people across ages. Next came a second PCR, run for about 7 to 11 cycles, which used a sample-barcoded 5' primer along with a J-beta primer mix. Via MiXCR, TCRdb re-called the 5' RACE reads, giving one row per CDR3 protein. Here the sample spans over 500,000 distinct CDR3 sequences, over 40% being singletons. The sample comprised blood. These receptors came from a woman of 80 years or more in good health.

The chain employs TRBV4-1 and TRBJ2-7; 7 bases line up with TRBD1. The germline V gene has CDR1 MGHRA and CDR2 YSYEKL. This CDR3 comprises 15 residues. The V gene end was trimmed by 4 bases and the J gene end by 2 bases; junction bases not matched to a gene: 8. CDR3 loop: CASSPARDRAYEQYF. CDR3 DNA: TGCGCCAGCAGCCCAGCCCGTGACAGGGCCTACGAGCAGTACTTC.

This clonotype was detected many times. The chain links TRBV20-1 to TRBJ1-2, with 8 bases lining up with TRBD1. V lost 5 bases, J lost 3 bases, and 5 bases stayed unmatched. Germline CDR1 reads DFQATT; CDR2 reads SNEGSKA (reference sequence). There are 13 residues in the CDR3. The DNA for the CDR3 is TGCAGTGCTGGGACAGGAGAATACTATGGCTACACCTTC. Translation: CSAGTGEYYGYTF.

The table lists this clonotype with many counts. V and J are TRBV6-5 and TRBJ2-1, with 7 positions matching TRBD2. The CDR3 totals 15 residues. Germline V gene lookup returns CDR1 MNHEY and CDR2 SVGAGI. The ends lost 4 bases at V and 0 bases at J; junction bases unmatched: 3. CDR3 region: CASSSTSDSYNEQFF. DNA of the CDR3: TGTGCCAGCAGTTCCACTAGCGACTCCTACAATGAGCAGTTCTTC.

This clonotype was found many times. The chain recombines TRBV29-1 with TRBJ2-1, with D possibly TRBD2 on 5 matching bases. V was shortened by 3 bases and J by 6 bases, with 9 bases between the two germline ends. Germline V lookup: CDR1 SQVTM, CDR2 ANQGSEA. CDR3 size: 12 residues. The CDR3 DNA sequence: TGCAGCGTTGATGGTGAGGGCAATGAGCAGTTCTTC. As protein: CSVDGEGNEQFF.

The chain couples TRBV12-3 or TRBV12-4 to TRBJ1-2; 11 positions agree with TRBD1. V shed 6 bases, J shed 2 bases, and the junction held 8 bases outside the gene matches. CDR3 size: 16 residues. The CDR3 reads CASSPGTGGRNYGYTF. CDR3 coding DNA: TGTGCCAGCAGCCCCGGGACAGGGGGGAGGAACTATGGCTACACCTTC.

A note on this clonotype: A much larger clone sits a single nucleotide away, making a read error possible. The rearrangement joins TRBV2 to TRBJ2-5; 10 bases agree with TRBD1. The CDR3 length is 15 residues. Per the germline V gene, CDR1 is SNHLY and CDR2 is FYNNEI. V lost 4 bases to trimming and J lost 11 bases; unmatched junction nucleotides: 13. The chain's CDR3 is CASSADRGPYNEQYF. As DNA, the CDR3 is TGTGCCAGCAGTGCCGACAGGGGGCCCTACAATGAGCAGTACTTC.

This clonotype was seen a handful of times. The chain combines TRBV28 with TRBJ1-5; D call uncertain. Germline loops: CDR1 MDHEN, CDR2 SYDVKM. This CDR3 is built from 13 residues. V lost 2 bases and J lost 9, with 11 bases in between. The CDR3 nucleotides are TGTGCCAGCAGTTTACATGGTACGCCGCCCCAGCATTTT. This gives the protein CASSLHGTPPQHF.

With regard to this clonotype: This may stem from a read error, because a much larger clone lies one nucleotide away. V gene TRBV3-1 combines with J gene TRBJ1-4; D is uncertain. CDR1 is LGHDT and CDR2 is YNNKEL in the germline V gene (reference sequence). CDR3 size: 12 residues. V was trimmed by 1 base and J by 14 bases, leaving 11 bases between them. The CDR3 bases are TGTGCCAGCAGCCAAGGGCGAAGCAACCTGTTTTTT. Translation gives CASSQGRSNLFF.

The CDR3: CASSRDQHYGYTF. The CDR3 nucleotides are TGTGCCAGCAGTCGGGACCAACACTATGGCTACACCTTC. V gene TRBV6-5 combines with J gene TRBJ1-2; D might be TRBD1 (5 bases). The ends were cut back, 5 bases at V and 3 bases at J, with 10 bases in the middle. CDR1 is MNHEY and CDR2 is SVGAGI in the germline V gene. This CDR3 has 13 residues.

At least ten counts were recorded for this clonotype. This chain uses TRBV12-3 or TRBV12-4 with TRBJ2-1; the D is unclear. Trimming cost V 0 bases and J 7 bases, with 10 bases left between them. The CDR3 runs to 14 residues. DNA for the CDR3: TGTGCCAGCAGTTTAGCTAGCACTAAGAATGAGCAGTTCTTC. As protein: CASSLASTKNEQFF.

V is TRBV2 and J is TRBJ2-3; tentative D call: TRBD1 (6 bases). Germline CDR1 is SNHLY and CDR2 is FYNNEI. Trimming cost V 2 bases and J 3 bases, with 21 bases left between them. This CDR3 has 18 residues. This chain's CDR3 is CASSEYGPGTRGTDTQYF. In nucleotides, the CDR3 is TGTGCCAGCAGTGAATATGGGCCGGGGACAAGGGGAACAGATACGCAGTATTTT.

This clonotype appeared a few times. A much larger clonotype is one base distant, so this may be a read error. The chain carries TRBV6-5 and TRBJ2-4, with 7 bases that match TRBD1. The CDR3 consists of 14 residues. Germline CDR1 is MNHEY and CDR2 is SVGAGI. J gave up 3 bases and V 4 bases, and 3 bases lay outside the gene matches. CDR3 region: CASSSAGGKNIQYF. The DNA for the CDR3 is TGTGCCAGCAGTTCGGCAGGGGGCAAAAACATTCAGTACTTC.